This T cell receptor beta chain is from a study of cytomegalovirus exposure and HLA in healthy donors. The PCR contained 60 Vbeta and 13 Jbeta primers. TCRdb's copy holds only in-frame clones and misses some; the assay was immunoSEQ multiplex PCR. This table holds approximately 180,000 clones, 70% to 80% found once. The CDR3 has 16 residues. Trimming took 3 bases from V and 6 from J; bases not matched to a gene: 8. Germline lookup yields CDR1 GTSNPN and CDR2 SVGIG (reference sequence). Sequenced material: PBMCs. This chain uses TRBV30 with TRBJ2-1; 13 bases are a match to TRBD2. The receptor was derived from a male donor in good health and CMV-seronegative. As DNA, the CDR3 is TGTGCCTGGAGCAAAGGACTAGCGGGGGCCGTCAATGAGCAGTTCTTC. It codes for CAWSKGLAGAVNEQFF. Together with reference TRBV30 and TRBJ2-1, the CDR3 gives the full variable domain: SQTIHQWPATLVQPVGSPLSLECTVEGTSNPNLYWYRQAAGRGLQLLFYSVGIGQISSEVPQNLSASRPQDRQFILSSKKLLLSDSGFYLCAWSKGLAGAVNEQFFGPGTRLTVL.